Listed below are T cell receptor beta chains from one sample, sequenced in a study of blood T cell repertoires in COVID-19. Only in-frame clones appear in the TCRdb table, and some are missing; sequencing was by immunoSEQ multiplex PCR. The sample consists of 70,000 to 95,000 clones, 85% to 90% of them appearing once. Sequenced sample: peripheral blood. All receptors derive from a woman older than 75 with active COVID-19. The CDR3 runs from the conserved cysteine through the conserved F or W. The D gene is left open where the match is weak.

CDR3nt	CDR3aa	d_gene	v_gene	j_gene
TGTGCCAGCAGCTTGCAACAGGGGGGATACGAGCAGTACTTC	CASSLQQGGYEQYF	TRBD1	TRBV5-5	TRBJ2-7
TGTGCCAGCAGTTACCATGGGGGGGCCACCACTGAAGCTTTCTTT	CASSYHGGATTEAFF	NA	TRBV6-6	TRBJ1-1
TGTGCCAGCACCTACTCTGCGGGAGGGGGAGAGACCCAGTACTTC	CASTYSAGGGETQYF	TRBD2	TRBV6-5	TRBJ2-5
TGTGCCAGCAGCTTATTGTCGGGACAGAAAAATTCACCCCTCCACTTT	CASSLLSGQKNSPLHF	TRBD1	TRBV7-6	TRBJ1-6
TGCAGTGCTAGTGGCGACAGCTATGGCTACACCTTC	CSASGDSYGYTF	NA	TRBV20-1	TRBJ1-2
TGCGCCAGCAGCCAGCAAACGGGCGCACAGGGGAACTACGAGCAGTACTTC	CASSQQTGAQGNYEQYF	TRBD1	TRBV4-1	TRBJ2-7
TGTGCCACCCAGCGGCAGGGGCCCAATCAGCCCCAGCATTTT	CATQRQGPNQPQHF	NA	TRBV16	TRBJ1-5
TGTGCCAGCAGCTTAATGGGCAATATCGACGAGCAGTACTTC	CASSLMGNIDEQYF	NA	TRBV7-2	TRBJ2-7
TGTGCCAGTAGTCCCGCAGGAACTAGCGGGAGCCTCTTC	CASSPAGTSGSLF	TRBD2	TRBV19	TRBJ2-1
TGTGCCAGCAGTCAAATGGGACAGGGGAGCGAGACCCAGTACTTC	CASSQMGQGSETQYF	TRBD1	TRBV28	TRBJ2-5
TGTGCCAGCGGTCGACTAGCGGGAATCTCCTACAATGAGCAGTTCTTC	CASGRLAGISYNEQFF	TRBD2	TRBV27	TRBJ2-1
TGTGCCAGCAGCCGCCGGGACAGGGGTAGGAATGAGCAGTTCTTC	CASSRRDRGRNEQFF	TRBD1	TRBV7-2	TRBJ2-1
TGTGCCAGCAGAGGTCAGGGGGCTTTCGCAGATACGCAGTATTTT	CASRGQGAFADTQYF	TRBD1	TRBV27	TRBJ2-3
TGTGCCAGCAGCCTAGGGACTAGCCCCGGGGAGCTGTTTTTT	CASSLGTSPGELFF	TRBD2	TRBV7-3	TRBJ2-2
TGTGCCAGCAGCCTAGACGGGAGCTCCTACAATGAGCAGTTCTTC	CASSLDGSSYNEQFF	NA	TRBV2	TRBJ2-1
TGCGCCAGCAGCTTGGCCAGGATGGGCGGGAGTGACTCCTACGAGCAGTACTTC	CASSLARMGGSDSYEQYF	TRBD2	TRBV5-1	TRBJ2-7
TGTGCTAGCAGCTTAGAATTGAGGGAGACCCAGTACTTC	CASSLELRETQYF	NA	TRBV7-7	TRBJ2-5
TGTGCCAGCAGCCTGGACAGGCCTCTGGGGGCCAACGTCCTGACTTTC	CASSLDRPLGANVLTF	TRBD1	TRBV6-2/TRBV6-3	TRBJ2-6
TGCGCCAGCAGCCGACAGATGAACACTGAAGCTTTCTTT	CASSRQMNTEAFF	NA	TRBV4-1	TRBJ1-1
TGTGCCAGCCTTATGAACACTGAAGCTTTCTTT	CASLMNTEAFF	NA	TRBV19	TRBJ1-1
TGTGCCAGCAGCTTTTGGAGCCGGGGGGGCAATGAGCAGTTCTTC	CASSFWSRGGNEQFF	TRBD2	TRBV7-9	TRBJ2-1